This T cell receptor beta chain emerged from a study of siplizumab effects on memory and regulatory T cells. Study conclusions and caveats: Some alloreactive sequences were traceable to unstimulated CD4+ memory cells, and siplizumab significantly reduced them.

To note about this clone: The antigen is unknown.

Assay used: immunoSEQ multiplex PCR; TCRdb lists only in-frame clones, some missing. The sample carries approximately 120,000 clones, 85% to 95% recorded once. The CDR3 is made up of 14 amino acids. The trim removed 7 bases at V and 5 bases at J, leaving 7 bases unmatched. Germline CDR1 is ENHRY and CDR2 is SYGVKD. This clonotype was obtained from a human donor in good health. Input material: non-Treg CD4+ T cells sorted from blood. This chain uses TRBV10-3 with TRBJ2-5, with 10 bases lining up with TRBD1. CDR3 in amino acids: CAINTGQGGETQYF. CDR3 nucleotide sequence: TGTGCCATCAATACCGGACAGGGGGGGGAGACCCAGTACTTC.